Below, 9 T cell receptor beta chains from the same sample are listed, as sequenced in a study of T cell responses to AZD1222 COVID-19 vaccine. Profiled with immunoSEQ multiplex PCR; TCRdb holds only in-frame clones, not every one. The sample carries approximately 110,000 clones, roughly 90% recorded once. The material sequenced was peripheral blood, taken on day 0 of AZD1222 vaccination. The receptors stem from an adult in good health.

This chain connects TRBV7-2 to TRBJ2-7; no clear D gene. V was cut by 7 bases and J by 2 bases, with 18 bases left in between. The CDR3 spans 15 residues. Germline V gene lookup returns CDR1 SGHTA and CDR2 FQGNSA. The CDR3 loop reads CASTSYVTVAYEQYF. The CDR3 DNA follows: TGTGCCAGCACCTCCTACGTAACAGTGGCCTACGAGCAGTACTTC.

CDR3 loop: CASRRAGDLLEQYF. As DNA, the CDR3 is TGTGCCAGCAGGAGAGCGGGAGATCTCCTCGAGCAGTACTTC. The chain employs TRBV6-5 and TRBJ2-7, with TRBD2 matching 8 bases. CDR3 length: 14 amino acids. Germline-derived CDR1 and CDR2 are MNHEY and SVGAGI. Trimming at V came to 6 bases and at J to 6 bases, leaving 10 bases not matched to a gene.

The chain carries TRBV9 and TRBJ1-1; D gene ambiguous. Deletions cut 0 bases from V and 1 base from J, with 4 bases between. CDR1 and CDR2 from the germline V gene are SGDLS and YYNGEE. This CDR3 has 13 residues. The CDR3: CASSVGENTEAFF. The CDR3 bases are TGTGCCAGCAGCGTAGGGGAGAACACTGAAGCTTTCTTT.

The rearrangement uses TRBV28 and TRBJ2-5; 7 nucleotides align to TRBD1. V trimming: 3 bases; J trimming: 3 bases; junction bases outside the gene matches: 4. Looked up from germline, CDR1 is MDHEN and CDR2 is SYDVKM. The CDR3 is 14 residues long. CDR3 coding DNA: TGTGCCAGCAGTTTTGAGGGGGCAGAAGAGACCCAGTACTTC. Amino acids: CASSFEGAEETQYF. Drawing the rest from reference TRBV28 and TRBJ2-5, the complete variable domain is DVKVTQSSRYLVKRTGEKVFLECVQDMDHENMFWYRQDPGLGLRLIYFSYDVKMKEKGDIPEGYSVSREKKERFSLILESASTNQTSMYLCASSFEGAEETQYFGPGTRLLVL.

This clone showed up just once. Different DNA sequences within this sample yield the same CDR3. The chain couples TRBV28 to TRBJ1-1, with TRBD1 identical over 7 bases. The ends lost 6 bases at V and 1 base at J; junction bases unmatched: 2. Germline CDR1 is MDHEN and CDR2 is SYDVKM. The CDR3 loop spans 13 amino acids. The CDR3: CASRRTGNTEAFF. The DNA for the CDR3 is TGTGCCAGCAGGCGGACAGGGAACACTGAAGCTTTCTTT.

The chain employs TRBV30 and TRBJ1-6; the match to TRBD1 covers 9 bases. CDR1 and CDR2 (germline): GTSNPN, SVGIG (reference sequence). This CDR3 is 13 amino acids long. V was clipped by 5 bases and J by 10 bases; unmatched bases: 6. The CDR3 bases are TGTGCCTGGGAGGGGACAGGGCGATCACCCCTCCACTTT. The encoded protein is CAWEGTGRSPLHF.

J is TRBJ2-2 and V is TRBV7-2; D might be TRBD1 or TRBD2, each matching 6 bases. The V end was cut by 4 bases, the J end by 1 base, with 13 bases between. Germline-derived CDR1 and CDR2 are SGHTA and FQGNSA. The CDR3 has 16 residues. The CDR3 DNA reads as TGTGCCAGCAGCTCGGGGGCGGCGGTGAACACCGGGGAGCTGTTTTTT. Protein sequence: CASSSGAAVNTGELFF. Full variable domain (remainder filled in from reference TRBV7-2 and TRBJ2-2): GAGVSQSPSNKVTEKGKDVELRCDPISGHTALYWYRQSLGQGLEFLIYFQGNSAPDKSGLPSDRFSAERTGGSVSTLTIQRTQQEDSAVYLCASSSGAAVNTGELFFGEGSRLTVL.

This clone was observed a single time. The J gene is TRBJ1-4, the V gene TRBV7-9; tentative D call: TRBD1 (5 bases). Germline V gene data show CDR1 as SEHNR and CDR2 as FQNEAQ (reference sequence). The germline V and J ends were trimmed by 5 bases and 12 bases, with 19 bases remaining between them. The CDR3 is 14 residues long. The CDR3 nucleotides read TGTGCCAGCAGCACCACGGGGACCAACGGAGAACTGTTTTTT. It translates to CASSTTGTNGELFF.

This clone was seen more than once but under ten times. CDR3 sequence (DNA): TGTGCCAGCAGCCCAGGACAGGGGGGCTATGGCTACACCTTC. This codes for CASSPGQGGYGYTF. The rearrangement uses TRBV4-2 and TRBJ1-2; 10 bases fit TRBD1. Germline loops: CDR1 LGHNA, CDR2 YNFKEQ. The CDR3 length is 14 residues. Trimming cost V 4 bases and J 4 bases; bases outside gene matches: 3.